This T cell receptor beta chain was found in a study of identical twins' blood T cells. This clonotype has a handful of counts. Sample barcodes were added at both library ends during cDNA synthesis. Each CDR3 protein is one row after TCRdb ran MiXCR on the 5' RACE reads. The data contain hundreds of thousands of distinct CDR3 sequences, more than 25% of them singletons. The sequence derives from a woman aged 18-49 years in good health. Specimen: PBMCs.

CDR3 sequence: CASSGRDKNTEAFF. For the CDR3, the DNA is TGTGCCAGCAGCGGCCGGGACAAGAACACTGAAGCTTTCTTT. The chain links TRBV3-1 to TRBJ1-1; possibly TRBD1 for D (6 bases). The CDR3 consists of 14 residues. Trimming cost V 5 bases and J 1 base, with 11 bases left between them. The germline gives CDR1 LGHDT, CDR2 YNNKEL (reference sequence).